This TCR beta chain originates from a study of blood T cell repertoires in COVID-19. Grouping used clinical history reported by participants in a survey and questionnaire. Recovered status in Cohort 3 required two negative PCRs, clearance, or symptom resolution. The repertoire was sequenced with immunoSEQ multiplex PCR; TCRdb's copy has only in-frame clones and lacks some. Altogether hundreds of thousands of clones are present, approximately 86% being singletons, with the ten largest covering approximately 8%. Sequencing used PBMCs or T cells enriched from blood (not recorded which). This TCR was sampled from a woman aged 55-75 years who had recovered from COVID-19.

The CDR3 sequence is CASSLREDGELFF. CDR3 bases: TGTGCCAGCAGCTTGCGAGAGGACGGGGAGCTGTTTTTT. This chain joins TRBV5-5 and TRBJ2-2; the D is unclear. CDR3 length: 13 residues. Germline V gene data show CDR1 as SGHKS and CDR2 as YYEKEE (reference sequence). Trimming took off 1 base at V and 7 bases at J, with 8 bases between the two ends.